A selection of T cell receptor beta chains follows, all from one sample in a study of cytomegalovirus exposure and HLA in healthy donors. The repertoire was sequenced with immunoSEQ multiplex PCR; TCRdb's copy has only in-frame clones and lacks some. Seen here are 100,000 to 150,000 clones, 80% observed once, and the top ten hold around 3%. Sequencing was carried out using PBMCs. The receptors shown here come from a male donor in good health and CMV-seronegative. The CDR3 runs from the conserved cysteine through the conserved F or W. The D gene is left open where the match is weak. Clone size appears in some rows only: once, few, many, or a class for an expanded clone.

cdr3_nt cdr3_aa d_call j_call clone_size v_call
TGTGCCAGCAGTTACGGCGGGGATACAGATACGCAGTATTTT CASSYGGDTDTQYF . TRBJ2-3 . TRBV6-5
TGTGCCAGCAGTATAAGTCCCACGGGGGGACCTGAAGCTTTCTTT CASSISPTGGPEAFF . TRBJ1-1 . TRBV6-5
TGTGCCAGCAGCGTCCGGGACAGGGGAATGGAGACCCAGTACTTC CASSVRDRGMETQYF TRBD1 TRBJ2-5 few TRBV9
TGTGCCAGTAGTATCTCCAGGGTTAGCTCCTACAATGAGCAGTTCTTC CASSISRVSSYNEQFF . TRBJ2-1 . TRBV19
TGTGCCAGCAGGGTAATACAGGGGGCCACTGAAGCTTTCTTT CASRVIQGATEAFF TRBD1 TRBJ1-1 . TRBV6-6
TGTGCCAGCAGGCGGCCGGCAGCGAACTATGGCTACACCTTC CASRRPAANYGYTF . TRBJ1-2 . TRBV28
TGTGCCAGCAGTTCCGACAGATCTGCAACTAATGAAAAACTGTTTTTT CASSSDRSATNEKLFF . TRBJ1-4 . TRBV27
TGCAGCGTTGAAGGGGTGGGACTAGCGAGCGATGAGCAGTTCTTC CSVEGVGLASDEQFF TRBD2 TRBJ2-1 . TRBV29-1
TGCGCCAGCAGCCAAGGGACAGGGCCTTTTATGAACACTGAAGCTTTCTTT CASSQGTGPFMNTEAFF TRBD1 TRBJ1-1 . TRBV4-1
TGTGCTAGCAGCTTAAGGGTTCACGGGGGGGAGGCCACCGGGGAGCTGTTTTTT CASSLRVHGGEATGELFF TRBD2 TRBJ2-2 . TRBV7-7
TGTGCCAGCAGCCCGGGACAGAAAGAGACCCAGTACTTC CASSPGQKETQYF TRBD1 TRBJ2-5 . TRBV7-3
TGTGCCAGTAGTATATCTGACACTTTTTACGAGCAGTACTTC CASSISDTFYEQYF . TRBJ2-7 . TRBV19
TGCAGCGCCCGACTCATCTCTGGGGCCAACGTCCTGACTTTC CSARLISGANVLTF . TRBJ2-6 . TRBV29-1
TGCGCCAGCAGCTGGGACAGCCAAGAGACCCAGTACTTC CASSWDSQETQYF TRBD1 TRBJ2-5 . TRBV5-1
TGTGCCAGCAGCCGGGGGACTAGCGGGAGAAATGAGCAGTTCTTC CASSRGTSGRNEQFF TRBD2 TRBJ2-1 . TRBV5-8
TGCAGCGCGCGGAACACTGAAGCTTTCTTT CSARNTEAFF . TRBJ1-1 . TRBV29-1
TGTGCCAGCTTACCTTCCGCCAGCTCCTACAATGAGCAGTTCTTC CASLPSASSYNEQFF . TRBJ2-1 . TRBV28
TGCAGCGTTGCAATTGCAGTAAATGGCTACACCTTC CSVAIAVNGYTF . TRBJ1-2 . TRBV29-1
TGTGCCAGCAGTCTTGGACAGGGCCGATACGAGCAGTACTTC CASSLGQGRYEQYF TRBD1 TRBJ2-7 . TRBV6-5
TGTGCCAGCAGCCGAGGGAACACCGGGGAGCTGTTTTTT CASSRGNTGELFF . TRBJ2-2 . TRBV9
TGTGCCAGCAGCACCCGGGACAGGGCGAGCTACGAGCAGTACTTC CASSTRDRASYEQYF TRBD1 TRBJ2-7 . TRBV13
TGTGCCAGCAGTCGGGCTAGCGGCTACCAAGAGACCCAGTACTTC CASSRASGYQETQYF TRBD2 TRBJ2-5 . TRBV25-1
TGCGCCAGCAGCTTGGACAGGGGGAGCAATCAGCCCCAGCATTTT CASSLDRGSNQPQHF TRBD1 TRBJ1-5 few TRBV5-1
TGTGCCAGCAGCTTGGGGGGGCAATCAACAGATACGCAGTATTTT CASSLGGQSTDTQYF . TRBJ2-3 . TRBV5-4
TGTGCCAGCAGTTTAGGTGGGGCCACTAACTATGGCTACACCTTC CASSLGGATNYGYTF . TRBJ1-2 . TRBV28
TGTGCCACCAGAAGGGGCGATTACGAGCAGTACTTC CATRRGDYEQYF . TRBJ2-7 . TRBV19
TGTGCCAGCAGCAGGGGACTAGCTGACGAGACCCAGTACTTC CASSRGLADETQYF TRBD2 TRBJ2-5 . TRBV5-4
TGTGCCAGCAGTGAGGGACAGCACACAGATACGCAGTATTTT CASSEGQHTDTQYF TRBD1 TRBJ2-3 few TRBV6-4
TGTGCCAGCAGTTACTCGACAGTCAGGGGGCTAGGGGAGCTGTTTTTT CASSYSTVRGLGELFF TRBD1 TRBJ2-2 . TRBV6-6
TGTGCCAGCTCACCAGGTAGCAGGGGCGGCAATCAGCCCCAGCATTTT CASSPGSRGGNQPQHF . TRBJ1-5 . TRBV18
TGCGCCAGCAGCTCCCCTGAGAAGCGGGACTCCTACAATGAGCAGTTCTTC CASSSPEKRDSYNEQFF TRBD2 TRBJ2-1 few TRBV5-1
TGTGCCAGTAGTATTGAACTACCGGGGGGAAATGAGCAGTTCTTC CASSIELPGGNEQFF TRBD2 TRBJ2-1 once TRBV19
TGTGCCAGCAGTTCCCCGGGACAGGGGAACCCCTACGAGCAGTACTTC CASSSPGQGNPYEQYF TRBD1 TRBJ2-7 . TRBV27
TGTGCCAGCAGTGTGGGACAGGGGAGCACAGATACGCAGTATTTT CASSVGQGSTDTQYF TRBD1 TRBJ2-3 . TRBV6-5
TGTGCCAGCAGCTTCAGCGGGGAAAATTCACCCCTCCACTTT CASSFSGENSPLHF . TRBJ1-6 . TRBV7-3
TGTGCCAGCAGCTCAATAGCGGGGGGGCCCCTAGAGACCCAGTACTTC CASSSIAGGPLETQYF TRBD2 TRBJ2-5 few TRBV7-8
TGTGCCAGCAGCCCCACAGGTCAGCCCCAGCATTTT CASSPTGQPQHF . TRBJ1-5 . TRBV27
TGTGCCAGCAGTTTATCCGCCGGGGCGCAGTATTTT CASSLSAGAQYF . TRBJ2-3 . TRBV27
TGTGCCAGCAGCGGTCTAGCGGGAGGGCCCTATGAGCAGTTCTTC CASSGLAGGPYEQFF TRBD2 TRBJ2-1 . TRBV6-1
TGTGCCAGCAGTGCGGGGACAGGGGGCTACAATGAGCAGTTCTTC CASSAGTGGYNEQFF TRBD1 TRBJ2-1 few TRBV6-4
TGTGCCATCAGTTCCGGGACAGGGGGTGAAAAACTGTTTTTT CAISSGTGGEKLFF TRBD1 TRBJ1-4 . TRBV10-3
TGTGCCAGCAGGTTGTCGGTTACGTCAAACTATGGCTACACCTTC CASRLSVTSNYGYTF . TRBJ1-2 . TRBV4-2
TGTGCCAGCTCACCGACAGCGGGGATCCCTCCAAACTACGAGCAGTACTTC CASSPTAGIPPNYEQYF TRBD2 TRBJ2-7 . TRBV18
TGTGCCACCTCATTGGGACAGGGCTCAGCTTTCTTT CATSLGQGSAFF TRBD1 TRBJ1-1 . TRBV15
TGTTCCAGCAGCTTAGGTCCGGGACAGGACTTT CSSSLGPGQDF TRBD1 TRBJ1-1 . TRBV7-9
TGTGCCAGCAGTCCAAGACGGGCCGGGTGGGGGCAGGTGTTCTACGAGCAGTACTTC CASSPRRAGWGQVFYEQYF . TRBJ2-7 . TRBV27
TGCGCCAGCAGCTTGGATAGGGGTGCCAATCAGCCCCAGCATTTT CASSLDRGANQPQHF . TRBJ1-5 . TRBV5-1
TGTGCCAGCAGTTCCGCTGGGCGGGGGGTCAATGAGCAGTTCTTC CASSSAGRGVNEQFF TRBD2 TRBJ2-1 . TRBV28
TGCGCCAGCAGCTTGTTTGGGACTAGCGGGACTAAACCGGTCGATGAGCAGTTCTTC CASSLFGTSGTKPVDEQFF TRBD2 TRBJ2-1 . TRBV5-1